This is a list of T cell receptor beta chains from one sample in a study of T cells after posttransplantation cyclophosphamide. Data came from immunoSEQ multiplex PCR; TCRdb stores just in-frame clones and leaves some out. The sample is made up of around 26,000 clones, none counted only once. The source material was PBMCs, sampled after allogeneic stem cell transplant with posttransplant cyclophosphamide. These receptors were obtained from a young adult male patient who received an allogeneic stem cell transplant from a related donor, was CMV-positive, and had no GVHD. Part of the T cells may come from the graft donor. CDR3s include the opening cysteine and the closing phenylalanine or tryptophan. D genes are given only for firm matches. Size is stated for part of the rows, as once, few or many counts, or as a class when the clone is expanded.

j_call: TRBJ2-7; d_call: TRBD2; clone_size: many; v_call: TRBV7-3; cdr3_nt: TGTGCCAGCAGCTTGGTAGCGGGGGACTCCTACGAGCAGTACTTC; cdr3_aa: CASSLVAGDSYEQYF
j_call: TRBJ1-3; d_call: -; clone_size: many; v_call: TRBV5-6; cdr3_nt: TGTGCCAGCAGCCTCTCTGGAAACACCATATATTTT; cdr3_aa: CASSLSGNTIYF
j_call: TRBJ2-1; d_call: TRBD1; clone_size: many; v_call: TRBV15; cdr3_nt: TGTGCCACCAGCGGGGACGACAGGGGCTTCTACAATGAGCAGTTCTTC; cdr3_aa: CATSGDDRGFYNEQFF
j_call: TRBJ1-5; d_call: TRBD1; clone_size: many; v_call: TRBV15; cdr3_nt: TGTGCCACCAGCAGCGGACAGGCCAATCAGCCCCAGCATTTT; cdr3_aa: CATSSGQANQPQHF
j_call: TRBJ2-2; d_call: -; clone_size: many; v_call: TRBV6-4; cdr3_nt: TGTGCCAGCAGCCTAACGTCGGGAGTGATACCCGGGGAGCTGTTTTTT; cdr3_aa: CASSLTSGVIPGELFF
j_call: TRBJ2-1; d_call: TRBD2; clone_size: many; v_call: TRBV7-9; cdr3_nt: TGTGCCAGCGGACTAGCGGGAAGGTACAATGAGCAGTTCTTC; cdr3_aa: CASGLAGRYNEQFF
j_call: TRBJ1-1; d_call: -; clone_size: many; v_call: TRBV5-4; cdr3_nt: TGTGCCAGCAGCCCACCACTCGGAGGGAACACTGAAGCTTTCTTT; cdr3_aa: CASSPPLGGNTEAFF
j_call: TRBJ2-2; d_call: -; clone_size: many; v_call: TRBV18; cdr3_nt: TGTGCCAGCTCACAACTCCGGGATCAGAGGGATCCCGGGGAGCTGTTTTTT; cdr3_aa: CASSQLRDQRDPGELFF
j_call: TRBJ2-7; d_call: -; clone_size: many; v_call: TRBV5-1; cdr3_nt: TGCGCCAGCAGCCTTGGGCCTGCCTACGAGCAGTACTTC; cdr3_aa: CASSLGPAYEQYF
j_call: TRBJ1-1; d_call: -; clone_size: many; v_call: TRBV19; cdr3_nt: TGTGCCAGTAGTACGCAGGGCCAGTTTGGTACTGAAGCTTTCTTT; cdr3_aa: CASSTQGQFGTEAFF
j_call: TRBJ1-6; d_call: TRBD1; clone_size: many; v_call: TRBV7-9; cdr3_nt: TGTGCCAGCAGTTTCGCACAGGGGGCGAGGAATTCACCCCTCCACTTT; cdr3_aa: CASSFAQGARNSPLHF
j_call: TRBJ1-1; d_call: -; clone_size: -; v_call: TRBV13; cdr3_nt: TGTGCTAGCAGCCGCGGAGGCCCCGGGGCTTTCTTT; cdr3_aa: CASSRGGPGAFF
j_call: TRBJ2-3; d_call: TRBD1; clone_size: many; v_call: TRBV7-8; cdr3_nt: TGTGCCAGCACCCTTAGAGTTCTGTGGGGACAGATGGGTACGCAGTATTTT; cdr3_aa: CASTLRVLWGQMGTQYF
j_call: TRBJ2-1; d_call: -; clone_size: many; v_call: TRBV5-1; cdr3_nt: TGCGCCAGCAGCCTGCCGACTAGCTCCTACAATGAGCAGTTCTTC; cdr3_aa: CASSLPTSSYNEQFF